Listed below are T cell receptor beta chains from one sample, sequenced in a study of blood T cell repertoires in COVID-19. The repertoire was sequenced with immunoSEQ multiplex PCR; TCRdb's copy has only in-frame clones and lacks some. This table has about 180,000 clones, roughly 77% appearing once. Sequenced: peripheral blood. Receptor source: a woman older than 75 with COVID-19, enrolled during active disease. Each CDR3 is given with its conserved first and last residue. A D gene is named only where the DNA matches it firmly. Clone size is shown for a subset of rows, as once, few, many or a class of expanded clone.

d_call: -; j_call: TRBJ2-2; clone_size: -; cdr3_length: 14; v_call: TRBV27; cdr3_nt: TGCGCCATTAGAAGTTATGGTAGCACCGGGGAGCTGTTTTTT; cdr3_aa: CAIRSYGSTGELFF
d_call: -; j_call: TRBJ2-1; clone_size: -; cdr3_length: 13; v_call: TRBV7-7; cdr3_nt: TGTGCCAGCAGCTTGATAGGGGGTATTGAGCAGTTCTTC; cdr3_aa: CASSLIGGIEQFF
d_call: -; j_call: TRBJ2-5; clone_size: few; cdr3_length: 11; v_call: TRBV20-1; cdr3_nt: TGCAGTGCTACTAGCCGAGAGACCCAGTACTTC; cdr3_aa: CSATSRETQYF
d_call: -; j_call: TRBJ2-3; clone_size: -; cdr3_length: 12; v_call: TRBV28; cdr3_nt: TGTGCCAGCAGTCAACTAGCCGATACGCAGTATTTT; cdr3_aa: CASSQLADTQYF
d_call: TRBD1; j_call: TRBJ2-1; clone_size: -; cdr3_length: 15; v_call: TRBV3-1/TRBV3-2; cdr3_nt: TGTGCCAGCAGCGGTCGGACAGGGGGGGACAATGAGCAGTTCTTC; cdr3_aa: CASSGRTGGDNEQFF
d_call: TRBD1; j_call: TRBJ2-7; clone_size: -; cdr3_length: 15; v_call: TRBV7-7; cdr3_nt: TGTGCTAGCAGCCCGGGACAGGGAAGCTCCTACGAGCAGTACTTC; cdr3_aa: CASSPGQGSSYEQYF
d_call: TRBD2; j_call: TRBJ2-1; clone_size: -; cdr3_length: 16; v_call: TRBV9; cdr3_nt: TGTGCCAGCAGCGTAGCTAACCCTAGCGGGGGTGGCGAGCAGTTCTTC; cdr3_aa: CASSVANPSGGGEQFF
d_call: -; j_call: TRBJ1-6; clone_size: -; cdr3_length: 16; v_call: TRBV19; cdr3_nt: TGTGCCAGTAGTATAGATCGTGGGGCGGAAGGTTCACCCCTCCACTTT; cdr3_aa: CASSIDRGAEGSPLHF
d_call: -; j_call: TRBJ2-1; clone_size: -; cdr3_length: 14; v_call: TRBV5-4; cdr3_nt: TGTGCCAGCAGCTTGGTCCTGCGCGGCAATGAGCAGTTCTTC; cdr3_aa: CASSLVLRGNEQFF
d_call: -; j_call: TRBJ2-1; clone_size: -; cdr3_length: 16; v_call: TRBV4-1; cdr3_nt: TGCGCCAGCAGCCAAAGGCCCTGGACTGATCGCGGTGAGCAGTTCTTC; cdr3_aa: CASSQRPWTDRGEQFF
d_call: TRBD2; j_call: TRBJ2-2; clone_size: -; cdr3_length: 16; v_call: TRBV19; cdr3_nt: TGTGCCAGTAGACCTCGGGGCGGGGGTAACACCGGGGAGCTGTTTTTT; cdr3_aa: CASRPRGGGNTGELFF
d_call: TRBD1; j_call: TRBJ2-6; clone_size: -; cdr3_length: 17; v_call: TRBV3-1/TRBV3-2; cdr3_nt: TGTGCCAGCAGCCAAGATACTCCAGGGGGCTGGGCCAACGTCCTGACTTTC; cdr3_aa: CASSQDTPGGWANVLTF
d_call: TRBD2; j_call: TRBJ2-7; clone_size: -; cdr3_length: 15; v_call: TRBV2; cdr3_nt: TGTGCCAGCAGTGAAGACTTAGCGGGTCCCTACGAGCAGTACTTC; cdr3_aa: CASSEDLAGPYEQYF
d_call: TRBD1; j_call: TRBJ2-1; clone_size: -; cdr3_length: 15; v_call: TRBV6-1; cdr3_nt: TGTGCCAGCAGGACCGACAGGGGGGCGGGGGATGAGCAGTTCTTC; cdr3_aa: CASRTDRGAGDEQFF
d_call: -; j_call: TRBJ1-2; clone_size: -; cdr3_length: 15; v_call: TRBV28; cdr3_nt: TGTGCCAGCAGCCTCGGGATAGGGCAGATCTATGGCTACACCTTC; cdr3_aa: CASSLGIGQIYGYTF
d_call: TRBD1; j_call: TRBJ1-2; clone_size: few; cdr3_length: 14; v_call: TRBV7-9; cdr3_nt: TGTGCCAGCAGCTGGACAGGGGCGAACTATGGCTACACCTTC; cdr3_aa: CASSWTGANYGYTF
d_call: TRBD1; j_call: TRBJ2-7; clone_size: -; cdr3_length: 14; v_call: TRBV19; cdr3_nt: TGTGCCAGTAGTCCACGGACAGGGGGCCACGAGCAGTACTTC; cdr3_aa: CASSPRTGGHEQYF
d_call: -; j_call: TRBJ2-7; clone_size: -; cdr3_length: 11; v_call: TRBV11-2; cdr3_nt: TGTGCCAGCAAGCACTCCTACGAGCAGTACTTC; cdr3_aa: CASKHSYEQYF
d_call: TRBD1; j_call: TRBJ1-2; clone_size: few; cdr3_length: 14; v_call: TRBV27; cdr3_nt: TGTGCCAGCAGTTTGGGGACAGGGACTTATGGCTACACCTTC; cdr3_aa: CASSLGTGTYGYTF
d_call: -; j_call: TRBJ1-2; clone_size: -; cdr3_length: 16; v_call: TRBV28; cdr3_nt: TGTGCCAGCAGCCCGGCGGGCCGCCTTTCCCCCTATGGCTACACCTTC; cdr3_aa: CASSPAGRLSPYGYTF
d_call: TRBD1; j_call: TRBJ2-5; clone_size: -; cdr3_length: 17; v_call: TRBV24-1; cdr3_nt: TGTGCCACCAGTGATTTGCTACCGGGACAGGGCCAAGAGACCCAGTACTTC; cdr3_aa: CATSDLLPGQGQETQYF
d_call: TRBD2; j_call: TRBJ2-5; clone_size: -; cdr3_length: 14; v_call: TRBV3-1/TRBV3-2; cdr3_nt: TGTGCCAGCAGCCAAGATCCTAGCGGAGAGACCCAGTACTTC; cdr3_aa: CASSQDPSGETQYF
d_call: -; j_call: TRBJ2-1; clone_size: once; cdr3_length: 14; v_call: TRBV9; cdr3_nt: TGTGCCAGCAGCCCTACAGAGTCCTACAATGAGCAGTTCTTC; cdr3_aa: CASSPTESYNEQFF
d_call: -; j_call: TRBJ1-5; clone_size: -; cdr3_length: 13; v_call: TRBV15; cdr3_nt: TGTGCCACCAGCAGAGTGAGGAATCAGCCCCAGCATTTT; cdr3_aa: CATSRVRNQPQHF
d_call: TRBD2; j_call: TRBJ2-2; clone_size: -; cdr3_length: 16; v_call: TRBV9; cdr3_nt: TGTGCCAGCAGTCCCAACCGGGGGGGAAACACCGGGGAGCTGTTTTTT; cdr3_aa: CASSPNRGGNTGELFF
d_call: TRBD2; j_call: TRBJ2-3; clone_size: -; cdr3_length: 14; v_call: TRBV11-3; cdr3_nt: TGTGCCAGCAGCTCCCTAGCGGGGATAGATACGCAGTATTTT; cdr3_aa: CASSSLAGIDTQYF
d_call: TRBD1; j_call: TRBJ1-5; clone_size: -; cdr3_length: 19; v_call: TRBV6-4; cdr3_nt: TGTGCCAGCAGTTTGCTTAGGGACAGTCTATTATATAGCAATCAGCCCCAGCATTTT; cdr3_aa: CASSLLRDSLLYSNQPQHF
d_call: TRBD2; j_call: TRBJ2-1; clone_size: -; cdr3_length: 17; v_call: TRBV28; cdr3_nt: TGTGCCAGCAGGAGCGGGAAGATCTCCCGCTCCTACAATGAGCAGTTCTTC; cdr3_aa: CASRSGKISRSYNEQFF
d_call: -; j_call: TRBJ2-1; clone_size: -; cdr3_length: 15; v_call: TRBV11-2; cdr3_nt: TGTGCCAGCAGTCCCTTTCAGAACAGGTACAATGAGCAGTTCTTC; cdr3_aa: CASSPFQNRYNEQFF
d_call: -; j_call: TRBJ1-4; clone_size: -; cdr3_length: 15; v_call: TRBV25-1; cdr3_nt: TGTGCCAGCAGTGAATGGTTGGGGGCCCACGAAAAACTGTTTTTT; cdr3_aa: CASSEWLGAHEKLFF
d_call: -; j_call: TRBJ2-1; clone_size: -; cdr3_length: 15; v_call: TRBV15; cdr3_nt: TGTGCCACCAGCAGAGGTCCGGGGGTTGGCAATGAGCAGTTCTTC; cdr3_aa: CATSRGPGVGNEQFF
d_call: -; j_call: TRBJ1-5; clone_size: -; cdr3_length: 11; v_call: TRBV7-9; cdr3_nt: TGTGCCAGCAGCTTAGGGACAGATCAGCATTTT; cdr3_aa: CASSLGTDQHF
d_call: TRBD2; j_call: TRBJ2-1; clone_size: -; cdr3_length: 15; v_call: TRBV9; cdr3_nt: TGTGCCAGCAGCGTAGGACTAGCGGGCTCTAATGAGCAGTTCTTC; cdr3_aa: CASSVGLAGSNEQFF
d_call: -; j_call: TRBJ2-2; clone_size: -; cdr3_length: 16; v_call: TRBV7-6; cdr3_nt: TGTGCCAGCAGCCCAGATGTACAGTCGAACACCGGGGAGCTGTTTTTT; cdr3_aa: CASSPDVQSNTGELFF
d_call: TRBD2; j_call: TRBJ2-1; clone_size: few; cdr3_length: 18; v_call: TRBV10-3; cdr3_nt: TGTGCCATCAGTGACGTGACTAGCGGGGTGGGGATCTACAATGAGCAGTTCTTC; cdr3_aa: CAISDVTSGVGIYNEQFF
d_call: -; j_call: TRBJ1-4; clone_size: -; cdr3_length: 13; v_call: TRBV30; cdr3_nt: TGTGCCTGGAGTGTAGTGGAGGGGGAAAAACTGTTTTTT; cdr3_aa: CAWSVVEGEKLFF
d_call: -; j_call: TRBJ1-6; clone_size: few; cdr3_length: 13; v_call: TRBV19; cdr3_nt: TGTGCCAGTAGTACCGCCTATAATTCACCCCTCCACTTT; cdr3_aa: CASSTAYNSPLHF
d_call: TRBD2; j_call: TRBJ2-1; clone_size: -; cdr3_length: 17; v_call: TRBV4-1; cdr3_nt: TGCGCCAGCAGCCAAGTTCCGGCGGGGGGGCCCTACAATGAGCAGTTCTTC; cdr3_aa: CASSQVPAGGPYNEQFF
d_call: TRBD1; j_call: TRBJ2-7; clone_size: -; cdr3_length: 14; v_call: TRBV27; cdr3_nt: TGTGCCAGCAGTTTTGGGACAGGGTCCTACGAGCAGTACTTC; cdr3_aa: CASSFGTGSYEQYF
d_call: -; j_call: TRBJ1-1; clone_size: once; cdr3_length: 16; v_call: TRBV6-2/TRBV6-3; cdr3_nt: TGTGCCAGCAGTTATCAAGTAGGAGGGGCTAACACTGAAGCTTTCTTT; cdr3_aa: CASSYQVGGANTEAFF
d_call: -; j_call: TRBJ1-6; clone_size: -; cdr3_length: 14; v_call: TRBV7-6; cdr3_nt: TGTGCCAGCAGCTTAGGGACGGGGGATTCACCCCTCCACTTT; cdr3_aa: CASSLGTGDSPLHF
d_call: -; j_call: TRBJ2-5; clone_size: -; cdr3_length: 15; v_call: TRBV11-3; cdr3_nt: TGTGCCAGCAGCCCCCGACTGGGGCCCCAAGAGACCCAGTACTTC; cdr3_aa: CASSPRLGPQETQYF
d_call: TRBD1; j_call: TRBJ1-2; clone_size: once; cdr3_length: 18; v_call: TRBV7-9; cdr3_nt: TGTGCCAGCAGCGGGGACAGGGTCAGAAAAGCCGCTAACTATGGCTACACCTTC; cdr3_aa: CASSGDRVRKAANYGYTF
d_call: -; j_call: TRBJ1-4; clone_size: -; cdr3_length: 15; v_call: TRBV5-4; cdr3_nt: TGTGCCAGCAGCTCCCAAGGGGGAGGGGGTGAAAAACTGTTTTTT; cdr3_aa: CASSSQGGGGEKLFF
d_call: -; j_call: TRBJ2-3; clone_size: -; cdr3_length: 15; v_call: TRBV4-3; cdr3_nt: TGCGCCAGCAGCCAAGAGTGGCAGGGTCCAGATACGCAGTATTTT; cdr3_aa: CASSQEWQGPDTQYF
d_call: -; j_call: TRBJ2-3; clone_size: -; cdr3_length: 14; v_call: TRBV9; cdr3_nt: TGTGCCAGCAGCGTAGCCTGGGCGGGGGATACGCAGTATTTT; cdr3_aa: CASSVAWAGDTQYF
d_call: TRBD2; j_call: TRBJ2-2; clone_size: few; cdr3_length: 18; v_call: TRBV9; cdr3_nt: TGTGCCAGCAGCGCTTGGCGGGGGGGCGGTCTTGAGACCGGGGAGCTGTTTTTT; cdr3_aa: CASSAWRGGGLETGELFF
d_call: TRBD1; j_call: TRBJ1-2; clone_size: -; cdr3_length: 11; v_call: TRBV28; cdr3_nt: TGTGCCGGGGGGCGAACAGGGGTCCACACCTTC; cdr3_aa: CAGGRTGVHTF
d_call: -; j_call: TRBJ2-2; clone_size: few; cdr3_length: 15; v_call: TRBV7-9; cdr3_nt: TGTGCCAGCAGCTCTTCCGGAGCGAACACCGGGGAGCTGTTTTTT; cdr3_aa: CASSSSGANTGELFF
d_call: TRBD2; j_call: TRBJ2-7; clone_size: -; cdr3_length: 15; v_call: TRBV19; cdr3_nt: TGTGCCAGTAGTATAGGGACTAGTCCCACCTACGAGCAGTACTTC; cdr3_aa: CASSIGTSPTYEQYF
d_call: TRBD2; j_call: TRBJ2-1; clone_size: -; cdr3_length: 14; v_call: TRBV24-1; cdr3_nt: TGTGCCACCAGTCTGACTAGCGGTAACGATGAGCAGTTCTTC; cdr3_aa: CATSLTSGNDEQFF
d_call: -; j_call: TRBJ1-6; clone_size: -; cdr3_length: 13; v_call: TRBV28; cdr3_nt: TGTGCCAGCAGTTCCCAGGGAAATACACCCCTCCACTTT; cdr3_aa: CASSSQGNTPLHF
d_call: TRBD1; j_call: TRBJ2-3; clone_size: -; cdr3_length: 14; v_call: TRBV23-1; cdr3_nt: TGCGCCGCCCCAGGGGGCGGAGGTACAGATACGCAGTATTTT; cdr3_aa: CAAPGGGGTDTQYF
d_call: -; j_call: TRBJ2-1; clone_size: -; cdr3_length: 16; v_call: TRBV3-1/TRBV3-2; cdr3_nt: TGTGCCAGCAGCCAAGATCTGGGCGACTCCTACAATGAGCAGTTCTTC; cdr3_aa: CASSQDLGDSYNEQFF
d_call: -; j_call: TRBJ1-1; clone_size: -; cdr3_length: 13; v_call: TRBV7-9; cdr3_nt: TGTGCCAGCAGCTTAGAAAGCGGCACTGAAGCTTTCTTT; cdr3_aa: CASSLESGTEAFF